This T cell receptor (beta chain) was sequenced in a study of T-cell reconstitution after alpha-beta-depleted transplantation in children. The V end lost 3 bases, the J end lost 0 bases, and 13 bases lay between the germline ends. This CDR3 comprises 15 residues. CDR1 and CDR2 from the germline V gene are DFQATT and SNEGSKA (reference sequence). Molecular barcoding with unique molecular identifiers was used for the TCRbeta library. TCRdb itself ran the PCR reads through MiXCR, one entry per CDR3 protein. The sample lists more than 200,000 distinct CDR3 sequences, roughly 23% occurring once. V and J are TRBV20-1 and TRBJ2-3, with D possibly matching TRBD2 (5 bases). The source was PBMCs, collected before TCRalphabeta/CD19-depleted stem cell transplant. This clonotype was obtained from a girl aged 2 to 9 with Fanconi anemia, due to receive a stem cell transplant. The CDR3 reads CSASGADASTDTQYF. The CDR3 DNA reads TGCAGTGCTAGTGGAGCGGATGCTAGCACAGATACGCAGTATTTT.